Each of the 5 T cell receptor beta chains below was sequenced from the same sample in a study of regulatory T cells in long-lasting Graves disease (dated by TCRdb to about 2021). The time point tag for this specimen amounts to: newly diagnosed GD, antithyroid drugs for less than 3 months. RNA was extracted from PBMCs in TRIzol for both TCR sequencing and RNA sequencing. The protocol used for the library was multiplex PCR. The data were produced on an Illumina HiSeq 4000. To build TCR beta libraries, CDR3 regions were amplified by Arm-PCR using iRepertoire HTBI primers. The public reads were run again by TCRdb, first through fastp at Q25 and then through MiXCR, and only productive beta chains were kept. For every CDR3 protein sequence, its rows merge into one entry that carries the most common genes and DNA. The sample records about 540,000 distinct CDR3 sequences, roughly 13% of which are singletons. 10% of the sample belongs to the ten largest clones.

Separately, the same data were catalogued under a study of T cells in Graves' hyperthyroidism and ophthalmopathy.

Specimen: peripheral blood mononuclear cells (PBMCs), collected at new diagnosis, from a patient treated with antithyroid drugs. Receptor source: a young man with Graves disease. Donor details come from another sample of the same person, matched by shared clones.

This clonotype has a count of ten or more. The chain uses TRBV12-3 or TRBV12-4 and TRBJ2-7, with D tentatively TRBD2 (6 bases). The CDR3 covers 12 residues. Trimming took off 2 bases at V and 9 bases at J, with 11 bases between the two ends. Here the CDR3 reads CASSLPAGRQYF. Written as DNA, the CDR3 is TGTGCCAGCAGTTTACCGGCGGGGAGGCAGTACTTC.

This clonotype was counted at least ten times. The CDR3 spells CASSTGPGGETQYF. CDR3 DNA sequence: TGTGCCAGCAGTACGGGACCTGGTGGAGAGACCCAGTACTTC. V is TRBV12-3 or TRBV12-4 and J is TRBJ2-5; D may correspond to TRBD1 or TRBD2 (5 bases each). V gave up 5 bases and J gave up 4 bases, with 14 bases separating them. The CDR3 is 14 residues long.

In this sample, this clonotype turned up a few times. The chain couples TRBV20-1 to TRBJ2-1, with TRBD2 matching 15 bases. This CDR3 comprises 17 residues. Germline V gene lookup returns CDR1 DFQATT and CDR2 SNEGSKA (reference sequence). J lost 0 bases, V lost 6 bases, and 6 bases had no gene match. As DNA, the CDR3 is TGCAGTGCCAATGGACTAGCGGGAGGGTACTCCTACAATGAGCAGTTCTTC. Protein: CSANGLAGGYSYNEQFF.

This clonotype was seen at least ten times. The CDR3 sequence: CASSKGTAQETQYF. The DNA of the CDR3 is TGTGCCAGCAGTAAGGGGACAGCCCAAGAGACCCAGTACTTC. The V call is TRBV2, the J call TRBJ2-5, with 7 bases aligning to TRBD1. The junction had 4 bases not matched to a gene; V was cut back by 5 bases and J by 1 base. CDR3 size: 14 residues. CDR1 SNHLY and CDR2 FYNNEI come from the germline V gene.

This clonotype appeared many times. This chain links TRBV7-8 with TRBJ1-1; D is unresolved. CDR1 and CDR2 (germline): SGHVS, FQNEAQ. V was trimmed by 4 bases and J by 0 bases, leaving 9 bases between them. This CDR3 has 14 amino acids. DNA for the CDR3: TGTGCCAGCAGCTCGACTCAGTTGAACACTGAAGCTTTCTTT. Amino acids: CASSSTQLNTEAFF.